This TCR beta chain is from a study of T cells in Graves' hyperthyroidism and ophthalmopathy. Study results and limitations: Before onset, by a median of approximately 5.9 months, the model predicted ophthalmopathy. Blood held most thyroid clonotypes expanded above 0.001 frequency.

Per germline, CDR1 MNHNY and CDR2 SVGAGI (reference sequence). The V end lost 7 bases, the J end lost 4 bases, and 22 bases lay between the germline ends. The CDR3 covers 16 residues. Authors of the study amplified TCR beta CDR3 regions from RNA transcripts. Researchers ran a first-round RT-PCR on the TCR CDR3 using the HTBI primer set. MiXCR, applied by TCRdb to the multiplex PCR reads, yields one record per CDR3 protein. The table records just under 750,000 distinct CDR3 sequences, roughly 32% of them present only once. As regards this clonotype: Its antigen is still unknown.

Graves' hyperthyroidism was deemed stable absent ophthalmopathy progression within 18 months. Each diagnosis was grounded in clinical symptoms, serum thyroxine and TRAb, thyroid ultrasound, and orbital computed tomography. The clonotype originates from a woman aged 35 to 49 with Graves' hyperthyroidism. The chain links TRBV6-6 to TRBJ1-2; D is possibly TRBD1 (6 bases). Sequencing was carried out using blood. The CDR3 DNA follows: TGTGCCAGCAACCCTCGAGGGGACAAGGACCCCTATGGCTACACCTTC. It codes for CASNPRGDKDPYGYTF.